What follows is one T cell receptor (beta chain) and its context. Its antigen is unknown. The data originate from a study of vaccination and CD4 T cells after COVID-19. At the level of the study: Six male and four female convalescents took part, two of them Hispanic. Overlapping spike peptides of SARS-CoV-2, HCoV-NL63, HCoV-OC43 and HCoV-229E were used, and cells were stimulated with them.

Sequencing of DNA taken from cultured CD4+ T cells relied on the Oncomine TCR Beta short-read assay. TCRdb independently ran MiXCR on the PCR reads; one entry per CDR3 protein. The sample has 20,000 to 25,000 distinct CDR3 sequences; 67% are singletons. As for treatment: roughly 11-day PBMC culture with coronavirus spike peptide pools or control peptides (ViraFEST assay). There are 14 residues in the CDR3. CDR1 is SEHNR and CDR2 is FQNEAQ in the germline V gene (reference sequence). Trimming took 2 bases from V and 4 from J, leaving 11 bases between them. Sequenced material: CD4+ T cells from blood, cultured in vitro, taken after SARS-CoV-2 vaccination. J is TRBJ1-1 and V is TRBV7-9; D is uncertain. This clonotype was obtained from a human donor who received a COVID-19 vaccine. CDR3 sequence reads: CASSLSSGTTEAFF. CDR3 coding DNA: TGTGCCAGCAGCTTATCGTCGGGCACCACTGAAGCTTTCTTT.